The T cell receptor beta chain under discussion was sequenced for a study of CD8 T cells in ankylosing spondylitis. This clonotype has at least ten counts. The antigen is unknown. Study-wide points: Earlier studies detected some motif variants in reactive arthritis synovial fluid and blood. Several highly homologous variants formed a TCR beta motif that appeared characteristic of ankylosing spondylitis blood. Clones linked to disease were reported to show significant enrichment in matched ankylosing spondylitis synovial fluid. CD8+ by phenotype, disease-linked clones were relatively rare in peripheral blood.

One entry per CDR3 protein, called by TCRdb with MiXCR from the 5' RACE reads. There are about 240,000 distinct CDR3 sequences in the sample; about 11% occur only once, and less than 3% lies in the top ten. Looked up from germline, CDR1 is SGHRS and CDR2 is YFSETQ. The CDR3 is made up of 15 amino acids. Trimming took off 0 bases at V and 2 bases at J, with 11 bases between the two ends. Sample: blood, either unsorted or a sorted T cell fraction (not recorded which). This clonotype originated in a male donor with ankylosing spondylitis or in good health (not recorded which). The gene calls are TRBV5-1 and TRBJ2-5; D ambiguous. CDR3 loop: CASSLAWTAQETQYF. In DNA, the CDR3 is TGCGCCAGCAGCTTGGCCTGGACGGCTCAAGAGACCCAGTACTTC.